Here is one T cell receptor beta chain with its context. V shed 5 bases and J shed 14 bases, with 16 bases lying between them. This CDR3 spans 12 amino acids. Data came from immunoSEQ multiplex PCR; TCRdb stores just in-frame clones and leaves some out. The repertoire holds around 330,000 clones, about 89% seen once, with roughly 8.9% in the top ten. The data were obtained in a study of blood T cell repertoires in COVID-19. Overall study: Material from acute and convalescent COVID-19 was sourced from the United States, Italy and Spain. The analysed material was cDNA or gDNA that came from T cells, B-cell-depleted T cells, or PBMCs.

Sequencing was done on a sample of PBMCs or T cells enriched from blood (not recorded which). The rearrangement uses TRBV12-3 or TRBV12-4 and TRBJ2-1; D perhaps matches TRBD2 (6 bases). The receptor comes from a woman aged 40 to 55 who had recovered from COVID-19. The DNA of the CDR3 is TGTGCCAGCAGTCGGGACTCCTCGAGGGAGTTCTTC. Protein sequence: CASSRDSSREFF.